This TCR beta chain was identified in a study of beta chain features in type 1 diabetes. Study-wide results and caveats: Moderately but significantly shorter TCRB CDR3s were found in Type 1 diabetes patients in all four CD4+ subsets. Small HLA sub-analyses could not settle whether HLA shapes TCRB rearrangement. Shorter templates might be favored by PCR, equally in patients and controls. Insertions were fewer and deletions more numerous at VDJ junctions in type 1 diabetes patients.

cDNA synthesis used the whole RNA isolate, giving expressed TCRB sequences. Only in-frame clones appear in the TCRdb table, and some are missing; sequencing was by immunoSEQ multiplex PCR. Here the sample spans hundreds of thousands of clones, 14% being singletons. Trimming took 11 bases from V and 2 from J; bases not matched to a gene: 5. The V gene's germline CDR1 is SNHLY and CDR2 FYNNEI. This CDR3 has 12 residues. There are many counts of this clone. Its specificity is unknown. The same CDR3 is also encoded by other DNA sequences in this sample. The sequencing sample was made of central memory CD4+ T cells from blood. The chain has TRBV2 and TRBJ2-7; 8 positions match TRBD1. This receptor was obtained from a young man in good health. CDR3 nucleotides: TGTGCCGGGGGACAGGCCCCCTACGAGCAGTACTTC. This gives the protein CAGGQAPYEQYF.